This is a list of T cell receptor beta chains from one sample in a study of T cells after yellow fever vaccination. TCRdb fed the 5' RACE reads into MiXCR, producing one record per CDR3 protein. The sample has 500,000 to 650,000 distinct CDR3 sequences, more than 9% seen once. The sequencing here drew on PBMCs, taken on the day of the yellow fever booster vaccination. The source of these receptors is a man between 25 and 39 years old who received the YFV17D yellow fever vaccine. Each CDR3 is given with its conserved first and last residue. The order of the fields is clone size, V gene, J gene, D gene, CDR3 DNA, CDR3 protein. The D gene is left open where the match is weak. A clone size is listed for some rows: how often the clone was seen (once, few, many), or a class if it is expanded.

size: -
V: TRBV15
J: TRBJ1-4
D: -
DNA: TGTGCCACCAGCAGAGATCCAGGGGCTAATGAAAAACTGTTTTTT
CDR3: CATSRDPGANEKLFF

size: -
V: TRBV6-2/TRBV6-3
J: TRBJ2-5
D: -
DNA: TGTGCCAGCAGTCACAGTTCTGGTAGAGTGGAAGAGACCCAGTACTTC
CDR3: CASSHSSGRVEETQYF

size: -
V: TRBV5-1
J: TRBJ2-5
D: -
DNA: TGCGCCAGCAGCTTTCCCGGCGGAGCGACCCAGTACTTC
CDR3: CASSFPGGATQYF

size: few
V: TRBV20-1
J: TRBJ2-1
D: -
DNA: TGCAGTGCTAGAAAGGACCACAATGAGCAGTTCTTC
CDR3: CSARKDHNEQFF

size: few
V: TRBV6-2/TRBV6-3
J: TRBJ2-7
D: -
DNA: TGTGCCAGCAGACGGACACTAACCTACGAGCAGTACTTC
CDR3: CASRRTLTYEQYF

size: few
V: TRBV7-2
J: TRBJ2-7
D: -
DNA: TGTGCCAGCAGCTTAGTCCCGGGTTTGCAGTACTTC
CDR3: CASSLVPGLQYF

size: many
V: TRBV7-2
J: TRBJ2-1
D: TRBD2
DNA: TGTGCCAGCAGCGGGGGACTAGCGGGGAACCTTTACAATGAGCAGTTCTTC
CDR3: CASSGGLAGNLYNEQFF

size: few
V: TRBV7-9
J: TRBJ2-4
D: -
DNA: TGTGCCAGCAGCTTAGTGGCAGCTGGGAAAAACATTCAGTACTTC
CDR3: CASSLVAAGKNIQYF

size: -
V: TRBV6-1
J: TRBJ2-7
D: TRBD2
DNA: TGTGCCAGCAGTACCCGGACTAGCAGGGGCAGAGAGCAGTACTTC
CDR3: CASSTRTSRGREQYF

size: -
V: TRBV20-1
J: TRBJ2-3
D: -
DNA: TGCAGTGGTCGAATTAGCACAGATACGCAGTATTTT
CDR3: CSGRISTDTQYF

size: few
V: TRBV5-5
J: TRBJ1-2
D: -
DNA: TGTGCCAGCAGCTTAGAATCCGGGACACCCTATGGCTACACCTTC
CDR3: CASSLESGTPYGYTF

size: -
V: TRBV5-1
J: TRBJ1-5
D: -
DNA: TGCGCCAGCAGCTTGGAAGGTGTCAATCAGCCCCAGCATTTT
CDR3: CASSLEGVNQPQHF

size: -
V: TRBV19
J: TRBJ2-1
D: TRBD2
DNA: TGTGCCAGTAGTAAAAGGGGACTAGCGGGCCCCAAGTGGTCCTACAATGAGCAGTTCTTC
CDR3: CASSKRGLAGPKWSYNEQFF

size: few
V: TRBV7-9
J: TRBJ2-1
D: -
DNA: TGTGCCAGCAGCCCCCAGACTACCCGCTACAATGAGCAGTTCTTC
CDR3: CASSPQTTRYNEQFF

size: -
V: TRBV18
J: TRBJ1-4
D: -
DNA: TGTGCCAGCTCACCACGGGGGACCGGTGAAAAACTGTTTTTT
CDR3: CASSPRGTGEKLFF

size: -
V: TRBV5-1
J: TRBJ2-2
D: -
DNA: TGCGCCAGCAAAATGGCAGGACAGTTATACACCGGGGAGCTGTTTTTT
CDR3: CASKMAGQLYTGELFF

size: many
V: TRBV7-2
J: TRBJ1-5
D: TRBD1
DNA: TGTGCCAGCAGCCATGGGACAGACCGCAATCAGCCCCAGCATTTT
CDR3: CASSHGTDRNQPQHF

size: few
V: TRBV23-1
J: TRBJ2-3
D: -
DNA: TGCGCCAGCAGTCAATCAGCTCACCAAAGCACAGATACGCAGTATTTT
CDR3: CASSQSAHQSTDTQYF

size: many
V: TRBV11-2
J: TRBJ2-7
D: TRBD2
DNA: TGTGCCAGCAGCCGAAGAGTCCCTAGACTAGCGGGACCCTACGAGCAGTACTTC
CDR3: CASSRRVPRLAGPYEQYF

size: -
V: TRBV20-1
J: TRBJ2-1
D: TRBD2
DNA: TGCAGTGCTAGCCAGACTAGCGGAATCTACAATGAGCAGTTCTTC
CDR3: CSASQTSGIYNEQFF

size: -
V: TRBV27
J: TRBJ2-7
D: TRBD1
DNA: TGTGCCAGCAGTCCCTTGACAGGGGGTACCCCCTACGAGCAGTACTTC
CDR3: CASSPLTGGTPYEQYF

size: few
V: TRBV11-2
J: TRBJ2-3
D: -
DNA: TGTGCCAGCAGCTTAGATGGCCCGGCAAATACGCAGTATTTT
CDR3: CASSLDGPANTQYF

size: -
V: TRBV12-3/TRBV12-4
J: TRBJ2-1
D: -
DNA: TGTGCCAGCAGTTTAGGGAGTTCCTACAATGAGCAGTTATTC
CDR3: CASSLGSSYNEQLF

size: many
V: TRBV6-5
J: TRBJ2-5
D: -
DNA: TGTGCCAGCAGTTACTCTTCCCGGCCCTCCCGCGGGGAGACCCAGTACTTC
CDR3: CASSYSSRPSRGETQYF

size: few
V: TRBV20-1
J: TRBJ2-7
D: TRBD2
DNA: TGCAGTGCTACGAGCGGGACGGACTTCGGGGTGCAGTACTTC
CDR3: CSATSGTDFGVQYF

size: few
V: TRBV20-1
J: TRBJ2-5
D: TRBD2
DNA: TGCAGTGCTATAGGGCGGGAGGGTCATCCAGAGACCCAGTACTTC
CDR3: CSAIGREGHPETQYF

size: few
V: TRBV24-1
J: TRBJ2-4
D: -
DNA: TGTGCCACCAGAGGACACAACGGAAACATTCAGTACTTC
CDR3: CATRGHNGNIQYF

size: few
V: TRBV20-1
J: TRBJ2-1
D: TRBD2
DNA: TGCAGTGCTAGAGATCTTCGGACTAGCGGTTACAATGAGCAGTTCTTC
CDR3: CSARDLRTSGYNEQFF

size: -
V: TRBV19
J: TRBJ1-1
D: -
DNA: TGTGCCAGTAGTAAATGGGAGGGAGGGAACACTGAAGCTTTCTTT
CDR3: CASSKWEGGNTEAFF

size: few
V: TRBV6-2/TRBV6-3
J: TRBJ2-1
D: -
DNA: TGTGCCAGTTGTTCCTCGCGGTTTGAGCAGTTCTTC
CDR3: CASCSSRFEQFF

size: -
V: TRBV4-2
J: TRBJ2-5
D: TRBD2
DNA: TGTGCCAGCAGCCCCCGGACTAGCGGGAAGGGAGAGACCCAGTACTTC
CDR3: CASSPRTSGKGETQYF

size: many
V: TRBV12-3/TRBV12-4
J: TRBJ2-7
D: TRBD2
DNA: TGTGCCAGCAGTACTACTAGCGGGAGGGCCTACGAGCAGTACTTC
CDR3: CASSTTSGRAYEQYF

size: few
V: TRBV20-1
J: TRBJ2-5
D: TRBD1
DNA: TGCAGTGCTTCAGGGGGAAGGGAGACCCAGTACTTC
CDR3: CSASGGRETQYF

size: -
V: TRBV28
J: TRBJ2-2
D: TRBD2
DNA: TGTGTCTCTAGCGGGGTGAACACCGGGGAGCTGTTTTTT
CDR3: CVSSGVNTGELFF

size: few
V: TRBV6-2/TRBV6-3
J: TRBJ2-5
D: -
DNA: TGTGCCAGCAGTTACAGCGAAGAGACCCAGTACTTC
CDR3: CASSYSEETQYF

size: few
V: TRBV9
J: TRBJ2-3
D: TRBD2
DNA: TGTGCCAGCAGCCCCCTGGAGACGGGACTAGCGGCTCAGCAGTATTTT
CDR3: CASSPLETGLAAQQYF

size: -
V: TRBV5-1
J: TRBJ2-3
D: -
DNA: TGCGCCAGCAGCTTGGAGGCTAGGCCAGATACGCAGTATTTT
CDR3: CASSLEARPDTQYF

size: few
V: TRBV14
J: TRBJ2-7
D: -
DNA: TGTGCCAGCAGCCAAGACGGCTACGAGCAGTACTTC
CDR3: CASSQDGYEQYF

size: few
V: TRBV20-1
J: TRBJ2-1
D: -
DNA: TGCAGTGCTAGGAATAGGGACTACAATGAGCAGTTCTTC
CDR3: CSARNRDYNEQFF

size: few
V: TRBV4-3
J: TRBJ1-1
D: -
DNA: TGCGCCAGCAGCCAGGAGGGCCCTCCTTCGAACACTGAAGCTTTCTTT
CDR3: CASSQEGPPSNTEAFF

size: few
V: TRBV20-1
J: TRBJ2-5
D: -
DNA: TGCAGTGCTAGAAATGGGGGGAATGGTGGCGGGACCCAGTACTTC
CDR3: CSARNGGNGGGTQYF

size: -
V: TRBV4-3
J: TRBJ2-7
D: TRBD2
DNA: TGCGCCAGCACCCCGGGACTAGCGGAGCTTCGCTACGAGCAGTACTTC
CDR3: CASTPGLAELRYEQYF